These 2 T cell receptor beta chains were sequenced from one sample in a study of T cells in Graves' hyperthyroidism and ophthalmopathy. Template material for amplifying TCR beta CDR3 regions consisted of RNA transcripts. A first-round RT-PCR of the TCR CDR3 used the HTBI primer set. MiXCR was run by TCRdb on the multiplex PCR reads, yielding one entry per CDR3 protein. The sample has 480,000 or so distinct CDR3 sequences; around 15% are singletons. Specimen: blood. The receptor source for this set is a woman aged 18-29 years with Graves' hyperthyroidism.

This clonotype has at least ten counts. The J gene is TRBJ2-2, the V gene TRBV13; 7 bases line up with TRBD1. The ends lost 4 bases at V and 2 bases at J; junction bases unmatched: 1. Germline CDR1 and CDR2: PRHDT and FYEKMQ (reference sequence). The CDR3 length is 14 residues. CDR3 DNA sequence: TGTGCCAGCAGCTCAGGGGGTAACACCGGGGAGCTGTTTTTT. This translates into CASSSGGNTGELFF.

The chain uses TRBV20-1 and TRBJ2-5; 13 bases align to TRBD2. This CDR3 spans 17 amino acids. The V and J ends lost 5 bases and 5 bases, in that order; junction bases with no gene match: 14. Germline-derived CDR1 and CDR2 are DFQATT and SNEGSKA (reference sequence). The DNA for the CDR3 is TGCAGTGCTCCACGACTTACTAGCGGGAGGGACAGGGAGACCCAGTACTTC. This codes for CSAPRLTSGRDRETQYF.